A selection of T cell receptor beta chains follows, all from one sample in a study of beta chain features in type 1 diabetes. Method: immunoSEQ multiplex PCR; TCRdb's copy keeps in-frame clones and lacks some. The data contain 110,000 to 150,000 clones, about 9.1% of them singletons. Sample: central memory CD4+ T cells from blood. These receptors were collected from a woman aged 40 to 50 in good health. CDR3s include the opening cysteine and the closing phenylalanine or tryptophan. Fields, in order: V gene, J gene, clone size, D gene, CDR3 protein, CDR3 DNA. A D gene is named only where the DNA matches it firmly. Clone size is shown for a subset of rows, as once, few, many or a class of expanded clone.

TRBV11-2,TRBJ2-2,NA,NA,CASSLGAGMNTGELFF,TGTGCCAGCAGCTTAGGGGCAGGGATGAACACCGGGGAGCTGTTTTTT
TRBV15,TRBJ2-5,NA,TRBD2,CATRLGLAGRLETQYF,TGTGCCACCAGATTGGGACTAGCGGGCAGGTTAGAGACCCAGTACTTC
TRBV9,TRBJ2-7,NA,NA,CASSVGGSSYEQYF,TGTGCCAGCAGCGTAGGTGGGAGCTCCTACGAGCAGTACTTC
TRBV9,TRBJ2-2,NA,NA,CASSVTSTGGPGELFF,TGTGCCAGCAGCGTAACCTCGACCGGAGGCCCGGGGGAGCTGTTTTTT
TRBV7-8,TRBJ2-5,few,TRBD2,CASSSQRGEGRQTQYF,TGTGCCAGCAGCTCCCAGCGGGGGGAAGGACGTCAGACCCAGTACTTC
TRBV7-9,TRBJ2-7,few,TRBD2,CASSLDAGGTEQYF,TGTGCCAGCAGCTTAGATGCGGGGGGAACCGAGCAGTACTTC
TRBV25-1,TRBJ2-7,NA,TRBD1,CASGDRAEQYF,TGTGCCAGCGGGGACAGGGCCGAGCAGTACTTC
TRBV6-5,TRBJ2-7,NA,NA,CASSYDAGPRQVF,TGTGCCAGCAGTTACGACGCCGGACCCCGACAGGTTTTC
TRBV7-2,TRBJ2-3,few,TRBD2,CASSARVGTSGGRADTQYF,TGTGCCAGCAGCGCACGCGTCGGGACTAGCGGGGGGCGAGCAGATACGCAGTATTTT
TRBV6-1,TRBJ2-7,NA,NA,CASSERGLLDEQYF,TGTGCCAGCAGTGAGCGAGGTCTCCTGGACGAGCAGTACTTC
TRBV2,TRBJ2-1,NA,NA,CASSYRALYNEQFF,TGTGCCAGCAGCTACAGGGCGCTCTACAATGAGCAGTTCTTC
TRBV19,TRBJ1-6,NA,NA,CASRLDSYNSPLHF,TGTGCCAGTAGATTGGACAGCTATAATTCACCCCTCCACTTT
TRBV23-1,TRBJ2-7,few,TRBD1,CASRPSGTVLYEQYF,TGCGCCAGCAGGCCATCCGGGACAGTACTCTACGAGCAGTACTTC
TRBV2,TRBJ2-1,once,NA,CASGLAIVNEQFF,TGTGCCAGCGGGCTAGCTATCGTAAATGAGCAGTTCTTC
TRBV23-1,TRBJ2-7,NA,TRBD1,CASSHPAGQGNSYEQYF,TGCGCCAGCAGTCATCCCGCGGGACAGGGTAACTCCTACGAGCAGTACTTC
TRBV6-4,TRBJ2-2,NA,NA,CASSDGYTGELFF,TGTGCCAGCAGTGACGGCTACACCGGGGAGCTGTTTTTT
TRBV25-1,TRBJ1-6,few,NA,CASTLRGSYNSPLHF,TGTGCCAGCACTCTCAGGGGTTCCTATAATTCACCCCTCCACTTT
TRBV11-3,TRBJ2-2,NA,TRBD1,CASSSTGGSTGELFF,TGTGCCAGCAGCTCGACAGGGGGATCGACCGGGGAGCTGTTTTTT
TRBV6-5,TRBJ2-7,NA,NA,CASTPTGSRYEQYF,TGTGCCAGCACCCCCACGGGGTCCCGGTACGAGCAGTACTTC
TRBV11-2,TRBJ1-6,once,NA,CASTISGSPLHF,TGTGCCAGCACCATTAGTGGTTCACCCCTCCACTTT
TRBV6-5,TRBJ2-7,few,TRBD2,CASSQTSGDIYEQYF,TGTGCCAGCAGTCAGACTAGCGGGGACATCTACGAGCAGTACTTC
TRBV1,TRBJ2-1,NA,NA,CTSSHSIAGGPGANEQFF,TGCACCAGCAGCCACTCTATAGCGGGGGGGCCGGGTGCCAATGAGCAGTTCTTC
TRBV29-1,TRBJ2-3,few,TRBD2,CSYLAGGGGTDTQYF,TGCAGCTACCTAGCGGGGGGCGGGGGCACAGATACGCAGTATTTT
TRBV2,TRBJ1-6,NA,TRBD1,CASTDGDRANSPLHF,TGTGCCAGCACCGACGGGGACAGGGCAAATTCACCCCTCCACTTT
TRBV7-9,TRBJ2-5,many,NA,CASSLSAGQETQYF,TGTGCCAGCAGCTTATCTGCCGGCCAAGAGACCCAGTACTTC
TRBV7-9,TRBJ2-7,NA,NA,CASSVDGRGYEQYF,TGTGCCAGCAGTGTAGATGGACGGGGATACGAGCAGTACTTC
TRBV27,TRBJ2-7,NA,NA,CAVSRGAFPYEQYF,TGTGCCGTTTCCCGGGGGGCCTTTCCCTACGAGCAGTACTTC
TRBV5-1,TRBJ2-2,few,TRBD1,CASSLQGTPASGELFF,TGCGCCAGCAGCTTACAGGGGACCCCTGCTTCCGGGGAGCTGTTTTTT
TRBV2,TRBJ1-3,NA,NA,CASSEEAGYGNTIYF,TGTGCCAGCAGTGAAGAGGCAGGTTACGGAAACACCATATATTTT
TRBV6-5,TRBJ1-4,few,NA,CASSPGRQTNEKLFF,TGTGCCAGCAGCCCAGGAAGGCAAACTAATGAAAAACTGTTTTTT
TRBV7-6,TRBJ2-5,few,TRBD2,CASTRAGGQETQYF,TGTGCCAGCACCCGAGCGGGGGGCCAAGAGACCCAGTACTTC
TRBV2,TRBJ1-2,NA,NA,CASRGRLQGWDGYTF,TGTGCCAGCAGGGGGAGACTACAGGGTTGGGATGGCTACACCTTC
TRBV10-3,TRBJ1-6,few,TRBD1,CAISATTGGNSPLHF,TGTGCCATCAGTGCTACGACAGGGGGTAATTCACCCCTCCACTTT
TRBV5-4,TRBJ2-5,NA,NA,CASSLAWGEETQYF,TGTGCCAGCAGCTTGGCCTGGGGGGAAGAGACCCAGTACTTC
TRBV29-1,TRBJ1-5,NA,NA,CSVLGGTGQPQHF,TGCAGCGTCCTCGGGGGGACGGGGCAGCCCCAGCATTTT
TRBV12-5,TRBJ2-5,NA,TRBD1,CASADRTGETQYF,TGTGCTAGTGCCGATAGGACAGGGGAGACCCAGTACTTC
TRBV28,TRBJ1-5,NA,TRBD1,CAILTGGSVGNQPQHF,TGTGCCATCCTGACAGGGGGTAGCGTTGGCAATCAGCCCCAGCATTTT
TRBV7-7,TRBJ2-3,few,NA,CASSKGTGGGTDTQYF,TGTGCCAGCAGCAAGGGTACGGGGGGCGGCACAGATACGCAGTATTTT
TRBV5-1,TRBJ2-3,NA,NA,CASSLVGGSTDTQYF,TGCGCCAGCAGCTTGGTTGGGGGGAGCACAGATACGCAGTATTTT
TRBV5-8,TRBJ1-5,NA,NA,CASSLERANQPQHF,TGTGCCAGCAGCTTGGAAAGAGCAAATCAGCCCCAGCATTTT
TRBV5-1,TRBJ2-3,NA,TRBD1,CASSLDRTGSDTQYF,TGCGCCAGCAGCTTGGACCGGACAGGGTCAGATACGCAGTATTTT
TRBV5-1,TRBJ2-5,few,TRBD2,CASSWGGETQYF,TGCGCCAGCAGCTGGGGGGGAGAGACCCAGTACTTC